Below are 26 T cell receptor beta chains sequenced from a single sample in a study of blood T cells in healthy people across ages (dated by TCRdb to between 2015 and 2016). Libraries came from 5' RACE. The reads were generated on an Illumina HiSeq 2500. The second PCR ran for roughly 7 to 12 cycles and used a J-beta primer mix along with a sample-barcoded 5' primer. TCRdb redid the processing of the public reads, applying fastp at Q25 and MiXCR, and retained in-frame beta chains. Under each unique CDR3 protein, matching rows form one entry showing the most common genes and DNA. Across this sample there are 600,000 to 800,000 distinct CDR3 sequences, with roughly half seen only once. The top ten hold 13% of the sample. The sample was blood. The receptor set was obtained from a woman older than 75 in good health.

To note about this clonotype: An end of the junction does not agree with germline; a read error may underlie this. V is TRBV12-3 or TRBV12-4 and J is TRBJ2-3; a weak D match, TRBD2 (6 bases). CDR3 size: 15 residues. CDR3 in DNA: TGTGCCAGCAGTTTGCGGGACTCTAGCACAGATGCGCAGTATTTT. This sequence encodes CASSLRDSSTDAQYF.

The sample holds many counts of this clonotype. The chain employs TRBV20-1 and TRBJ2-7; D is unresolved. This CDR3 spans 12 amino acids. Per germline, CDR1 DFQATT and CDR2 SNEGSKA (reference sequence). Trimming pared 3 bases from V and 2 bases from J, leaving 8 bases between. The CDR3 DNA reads TGCAGTGCTAGCGGAAGTACCTACGAGCAGTACTTC. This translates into CSASGSTYEQYF.

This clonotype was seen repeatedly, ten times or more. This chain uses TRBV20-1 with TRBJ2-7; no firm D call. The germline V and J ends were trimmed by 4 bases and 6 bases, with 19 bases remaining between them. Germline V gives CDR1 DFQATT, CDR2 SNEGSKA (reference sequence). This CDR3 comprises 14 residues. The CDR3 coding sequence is TGCAGTGCTATAAAATCGCATAGAGAAGGCGAGCAGTACTTC. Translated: CSAIKSHREGEQYF.

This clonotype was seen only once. The DNA of the CDR3 is TGTGCCAGCAGCTTAGGCACTAGCTTGGAAGAGACCCAGTACTTC. Amino acids: CASSLGTSLEETQYF. This rearrangement joins TRBV7-2 to TRBJ2-5, with a tentative D call TRBD2 (6 bases). V was cut by 1 base and J by 3 bases, with 12 bases left in between. Germline assignment: CDR1 SGHTA and CDR2 FQGNSA. The CDR3 is 15 amino acids.

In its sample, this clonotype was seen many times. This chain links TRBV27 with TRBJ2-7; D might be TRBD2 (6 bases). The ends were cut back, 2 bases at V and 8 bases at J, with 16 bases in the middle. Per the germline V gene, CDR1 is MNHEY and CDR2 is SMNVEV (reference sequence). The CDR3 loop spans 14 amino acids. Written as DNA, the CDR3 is TGTGCCAGCAGTTTAGGGGACTCTAACCTCAAGCAGTACTTC. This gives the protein CASSLGDSNLKQYF.

The CDR3 DNA reads TGTGCCAGCAGTCGAGGGAGGGGCCGGAACACTGAAGCTTTCTTT. This sequence encodes CASSRGRGRNTEAFF. The V and J genes are TRBV7-6 and TRBJ1-1; tentatively, D is TRBD1 (5 bases). CDR3 length: 15 residues. The ends were cut back, 6 bases at V and 1 base at J, with 15 bases in the middle. Per the germline V gene, CDR1 is SGHVS and CDR2 is FNYEAQ.

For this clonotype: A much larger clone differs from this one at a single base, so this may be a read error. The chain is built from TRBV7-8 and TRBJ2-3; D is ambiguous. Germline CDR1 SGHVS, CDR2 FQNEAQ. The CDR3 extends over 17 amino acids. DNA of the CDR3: TGTGCCAGCAGCTTACGTCCCGTACGGGTAGACACAGATACGCATTATTTT. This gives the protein CASSLRPVRVDTDTHYF.

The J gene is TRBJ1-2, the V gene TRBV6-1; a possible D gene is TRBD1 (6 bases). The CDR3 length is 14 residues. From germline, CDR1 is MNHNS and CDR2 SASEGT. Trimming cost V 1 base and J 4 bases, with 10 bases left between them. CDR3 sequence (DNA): TGTGCCAGCAGTGAAGTAAGGGGGTTCTATGGCTACACCTTC. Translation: CASSEVRGFYGYTF.

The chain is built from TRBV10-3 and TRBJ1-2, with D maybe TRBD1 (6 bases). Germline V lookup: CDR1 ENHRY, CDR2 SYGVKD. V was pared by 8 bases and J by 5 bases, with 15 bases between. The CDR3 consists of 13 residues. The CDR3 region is CAIGLGHSYGYTF. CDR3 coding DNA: TGTGCCATCGGACTGGGACATTCTTATGGCTACACCTTC.

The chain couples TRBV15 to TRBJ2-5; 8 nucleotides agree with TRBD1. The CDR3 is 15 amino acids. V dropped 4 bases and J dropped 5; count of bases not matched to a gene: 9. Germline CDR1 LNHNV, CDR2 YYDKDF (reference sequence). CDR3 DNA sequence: TGTGCCACCAGCAAGACCCGACAGGGGATGGAGACCCAGTACTTC. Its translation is CATSKTRQGMETQYF.

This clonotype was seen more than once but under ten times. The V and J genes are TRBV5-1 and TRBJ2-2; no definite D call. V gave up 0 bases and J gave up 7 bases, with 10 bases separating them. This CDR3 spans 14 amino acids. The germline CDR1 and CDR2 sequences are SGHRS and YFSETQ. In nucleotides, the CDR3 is TGCGCCAGCAGCTTGGGTCGAACTGGCGGGGAGCTGTTTTTT. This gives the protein CASSLGRTGGELFF. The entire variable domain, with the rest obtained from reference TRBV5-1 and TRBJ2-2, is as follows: KAGVTQTPRYLIKTRGQQVTLSCSPISGHRSVSWYQQTPGQGLQFLFEYFSETQRNKGNFPGRFSGRQFSNSRSEMNVSTLELGDSALYLCASSLGRTGGELFFGEGSRLTVL.

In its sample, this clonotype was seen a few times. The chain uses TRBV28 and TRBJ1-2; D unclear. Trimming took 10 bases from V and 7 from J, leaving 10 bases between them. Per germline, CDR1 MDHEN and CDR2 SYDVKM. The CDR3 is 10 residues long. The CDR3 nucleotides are TGTGCCACCAAGACGGGTGGCTACACCTTC. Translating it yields CATKTGGYTF.

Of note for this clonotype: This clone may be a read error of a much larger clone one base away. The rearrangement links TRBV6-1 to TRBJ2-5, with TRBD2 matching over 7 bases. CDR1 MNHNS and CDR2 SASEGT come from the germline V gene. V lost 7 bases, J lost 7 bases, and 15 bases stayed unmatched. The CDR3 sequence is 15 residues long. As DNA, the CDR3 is TGTGCCAGCACCCCCATGGGGGGGATATCAGGGACCCAGTACTTC. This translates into CASTPMGGISGTQYF.

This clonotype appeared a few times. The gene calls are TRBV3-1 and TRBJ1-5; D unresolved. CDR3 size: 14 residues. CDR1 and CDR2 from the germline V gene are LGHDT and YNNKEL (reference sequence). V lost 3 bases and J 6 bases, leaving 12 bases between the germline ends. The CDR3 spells CASSQSTSPQPQHF. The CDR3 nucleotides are TGTGCCAGCAGCCAGTCGACGTCCCCTCAGCCCCAGCATTTT.

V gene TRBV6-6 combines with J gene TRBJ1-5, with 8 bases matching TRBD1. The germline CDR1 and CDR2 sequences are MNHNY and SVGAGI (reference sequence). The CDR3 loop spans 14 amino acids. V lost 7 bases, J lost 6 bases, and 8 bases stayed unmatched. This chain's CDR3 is CASTPSGGSQPQHF. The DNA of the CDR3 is TGTGCCAGCACCCCCTCAGGGGGCAGTCAGCCCCAGCATTTT.

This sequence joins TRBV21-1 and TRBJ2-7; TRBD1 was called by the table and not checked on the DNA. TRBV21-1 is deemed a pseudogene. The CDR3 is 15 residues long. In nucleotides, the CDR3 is TGTGCCAGCAGCTCTAGGGACGCCTCCGGTCGGGAGCAGTACTTC. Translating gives CASSSRDASGREQYF.

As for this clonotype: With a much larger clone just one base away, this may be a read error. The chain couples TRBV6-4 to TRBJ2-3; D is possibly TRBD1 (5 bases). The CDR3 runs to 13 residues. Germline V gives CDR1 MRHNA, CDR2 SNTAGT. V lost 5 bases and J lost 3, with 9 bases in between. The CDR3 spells CASSLQETDTQYF. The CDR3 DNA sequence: TGTGCCAGCAGTTTACAGGAAACAGATACGCAGTATTTT.

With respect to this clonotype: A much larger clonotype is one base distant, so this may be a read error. As DNA, the CDR3 is TGTGCCAGCAGTGCCCGGGGAGTACTCAATGAGCAGTACTTC. The encoded protein is CASSARGVLNEQYF. This chain connects TRBV25-1 to TRBJ2-5, with D possibly matching TRBD2 (5 bases). Germline V gene lookup returns CDR1 MGHDK and CDR2 SYGVNS. Trimming removed 4 bases from V and 11 bases from J, with 20 bases in between. This CDR3 has 14 amino acids. The whole variable domain, filled in from reference TRBV25-1 and TRBJ2-5, reads EADIYQTPRYLVIGTGKKITLECSQTMGHDKMYWYQQDPGMELHLIHYSYGVNSTEKGDLSSESTVSRIRTEHFPLTLESARPSHTSQYLCASSARGVLNEQYFGPGTRLLVL.

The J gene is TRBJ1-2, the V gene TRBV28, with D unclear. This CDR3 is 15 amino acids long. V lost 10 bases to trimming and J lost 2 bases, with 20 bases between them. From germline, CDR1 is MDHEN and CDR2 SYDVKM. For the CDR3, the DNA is TGTGCCAACAGCCTAGGTCGGGAGACCAACTATGGCTACACCTTC. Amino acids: CANSLGRETNYGYTF.

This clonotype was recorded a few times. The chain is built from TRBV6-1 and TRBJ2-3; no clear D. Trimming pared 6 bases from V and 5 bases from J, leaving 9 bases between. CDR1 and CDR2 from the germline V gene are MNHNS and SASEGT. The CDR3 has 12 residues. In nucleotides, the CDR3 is TGTGCCAGCAGGGCGGACGGAGATACGCAGTATTTT. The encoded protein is CASRADGDTQYF.

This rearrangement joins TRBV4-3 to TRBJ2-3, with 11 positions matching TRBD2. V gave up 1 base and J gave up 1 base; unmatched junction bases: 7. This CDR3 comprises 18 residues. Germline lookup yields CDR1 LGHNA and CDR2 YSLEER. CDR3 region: CASSQGAILAGGTDTQYF. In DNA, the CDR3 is TGCGCCAGCAGCCAAGGGGCGATACTAGCGGGGGGCACAGATACGCAGTATTTT.

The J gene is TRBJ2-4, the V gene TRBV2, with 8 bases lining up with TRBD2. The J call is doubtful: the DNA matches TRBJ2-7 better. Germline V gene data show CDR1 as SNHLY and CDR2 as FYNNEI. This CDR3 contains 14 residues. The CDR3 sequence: CASRRVAGTYEQYF. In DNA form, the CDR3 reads TGTGCCAGCAGGAGGGTAGCGGGAACCTACGAGCAGTACTTC.

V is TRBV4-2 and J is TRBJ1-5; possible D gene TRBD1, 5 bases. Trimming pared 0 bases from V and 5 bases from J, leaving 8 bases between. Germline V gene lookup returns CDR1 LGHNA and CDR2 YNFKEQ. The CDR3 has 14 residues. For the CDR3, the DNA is TGTGCCAGCAGCCAAGACAGGGTCGATCAGCCCCAGCATTTT. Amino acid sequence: CASSQDRVDQPQHF.

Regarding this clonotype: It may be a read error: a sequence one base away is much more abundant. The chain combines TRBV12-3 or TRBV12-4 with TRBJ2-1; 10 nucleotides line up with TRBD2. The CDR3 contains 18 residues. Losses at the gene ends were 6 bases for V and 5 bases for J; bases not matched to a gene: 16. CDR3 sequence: CASSPRPGTSEINNEQFF. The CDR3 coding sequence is TGTGCCAGCAGCCCTCGACCCGGGACTAGCGAGATTAACAATGAGCAGTTCTTC.

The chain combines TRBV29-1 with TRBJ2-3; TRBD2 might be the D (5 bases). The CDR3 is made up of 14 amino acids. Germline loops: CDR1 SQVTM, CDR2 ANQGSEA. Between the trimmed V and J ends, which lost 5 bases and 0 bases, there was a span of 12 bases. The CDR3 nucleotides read TGCAGCGTTCGAGGGATTTTCAGCACAGATACGCAGTATTTT. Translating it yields CSVRGIFSTDTQYF.

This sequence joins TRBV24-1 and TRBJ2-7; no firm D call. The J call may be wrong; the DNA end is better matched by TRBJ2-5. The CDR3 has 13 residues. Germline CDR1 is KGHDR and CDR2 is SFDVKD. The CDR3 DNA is TGTGCCACCAGTGATTTGCATAGCGAGACCCAGTACTTC. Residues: CATSDLHSETQYF.